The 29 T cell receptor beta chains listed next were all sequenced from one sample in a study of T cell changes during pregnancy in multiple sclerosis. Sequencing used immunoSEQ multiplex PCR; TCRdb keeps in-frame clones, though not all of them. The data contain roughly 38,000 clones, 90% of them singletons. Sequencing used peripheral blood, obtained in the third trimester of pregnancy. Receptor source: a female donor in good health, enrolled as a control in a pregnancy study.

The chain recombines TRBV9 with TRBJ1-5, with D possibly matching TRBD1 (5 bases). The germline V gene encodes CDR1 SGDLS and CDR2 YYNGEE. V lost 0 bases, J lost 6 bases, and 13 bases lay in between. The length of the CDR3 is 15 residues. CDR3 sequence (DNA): TGTGCCAGCAGCGTAGGGCAGGGTGTCAGTCAGCCCCAGCATTTT. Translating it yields CASSVGQGVSQPQHF.

The CDR3 DNA is TGCGCCAGCAGCTTGGGGGGACAAACAGGGTCCACTGGAAACACCATATATTTT. Encoded protein: CASSLGGQTGSTGNTIYF. The rearrangement uses TRBV5-1 and TRBJ1-3; D might be TRBD1 (6 bases). This CDR3 spans 18 amino acids. V was pared by 0 bases and J by 2 bases, with 18 bases between. The germline V gene has CDR1 SGHRS and CDR2 YFSETQ.

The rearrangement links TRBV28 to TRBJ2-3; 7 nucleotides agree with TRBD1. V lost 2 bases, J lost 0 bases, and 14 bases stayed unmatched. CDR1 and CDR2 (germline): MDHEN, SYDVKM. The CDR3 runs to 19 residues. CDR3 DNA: TGTGCCAGCAGTTTAGATATAGGCGGACAGGAGATTAGCACAGATACGCAGTATTTT. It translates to CASSLDIGGQEISTDTQYF.

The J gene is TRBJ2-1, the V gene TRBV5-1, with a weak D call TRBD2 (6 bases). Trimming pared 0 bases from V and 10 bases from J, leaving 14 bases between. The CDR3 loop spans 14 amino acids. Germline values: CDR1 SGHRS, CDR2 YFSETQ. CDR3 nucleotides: TGCGCCAGCAGCTTGGGGCAGGGAGGTAGGGAGCAGTTCTTC. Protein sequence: CASSLGQGGREQFF.

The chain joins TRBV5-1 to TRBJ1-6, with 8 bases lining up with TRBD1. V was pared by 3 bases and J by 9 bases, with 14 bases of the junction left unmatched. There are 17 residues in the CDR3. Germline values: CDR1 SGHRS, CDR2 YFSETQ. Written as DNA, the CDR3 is TGCGCCAGCAGCTCTAACGCTGGCAGGGGGCAGGGTTCACCCCTCCACTTT. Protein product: CASSSNAGRGQGSPLHF.

The CDR3 reads CASSSWDSYTEQGEAFF. CDR3 bases: TGTGCCAGCAGTTCGTGGGACAGCTATACTGAACAAGGTGAAGCTTTCTTT. This rearrangement joins TRBV27 to TRBJ1-1; 7 bases align to TRBD1. The V segment lost 4 bases and the J segment 7 bases; nucleotides outside the gene matches: 18. This CDR3 is built from 17 residues. CDR1 is MNHEY and CDR2 is SMNVEV in the germline V gene (reference sequence).

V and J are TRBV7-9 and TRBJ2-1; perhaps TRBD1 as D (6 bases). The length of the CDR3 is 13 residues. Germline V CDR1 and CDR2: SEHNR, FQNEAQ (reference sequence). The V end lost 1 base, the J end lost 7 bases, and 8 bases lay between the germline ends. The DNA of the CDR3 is TGTGCCAGCAGCTTAGTGGGGGCGAATGAGCAGTTCTTC. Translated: CASSLVGANEQFF.

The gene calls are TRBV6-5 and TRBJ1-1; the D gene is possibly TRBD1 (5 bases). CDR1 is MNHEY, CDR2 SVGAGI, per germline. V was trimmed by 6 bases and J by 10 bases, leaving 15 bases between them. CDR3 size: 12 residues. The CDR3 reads CASSQSTGGAFF. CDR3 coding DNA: TGTGCCAGCAGCCAATCGACGGGGGGAGCTTTCTTT.

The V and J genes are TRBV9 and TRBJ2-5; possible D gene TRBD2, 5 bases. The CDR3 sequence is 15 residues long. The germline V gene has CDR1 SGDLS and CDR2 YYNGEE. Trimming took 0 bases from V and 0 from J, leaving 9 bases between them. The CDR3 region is CASSVGGSNQETQYF. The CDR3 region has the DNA TGTGCCAGCAGCGTAGGCGGGTCGAACCAAGAGACCCAGTACTTC.

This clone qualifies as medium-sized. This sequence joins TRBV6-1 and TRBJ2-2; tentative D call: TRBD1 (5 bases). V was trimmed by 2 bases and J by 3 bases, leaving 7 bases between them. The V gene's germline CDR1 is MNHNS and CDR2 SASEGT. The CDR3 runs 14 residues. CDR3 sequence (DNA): TGTGCCAGCAGTGAACTAGGGGACACCGGGGAGCTGTTTTTT. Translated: CASSELGDTGELFF.

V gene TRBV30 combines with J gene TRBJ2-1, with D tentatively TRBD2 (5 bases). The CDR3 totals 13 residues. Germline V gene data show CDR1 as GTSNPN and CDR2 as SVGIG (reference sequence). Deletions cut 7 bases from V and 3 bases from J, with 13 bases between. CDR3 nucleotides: TGTGCCTCCACGCTTAGCGACTACAATGAGCAGTTCTTC. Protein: CASTLSDYNEQFF.

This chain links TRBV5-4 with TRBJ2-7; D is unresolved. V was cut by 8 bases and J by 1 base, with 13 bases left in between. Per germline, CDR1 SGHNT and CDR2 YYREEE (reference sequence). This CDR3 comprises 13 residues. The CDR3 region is CASGDDGSYEQYF. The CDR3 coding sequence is TGTGCCAGTGGAGATGACGGGTCCTACGAGCAGTACTTC.

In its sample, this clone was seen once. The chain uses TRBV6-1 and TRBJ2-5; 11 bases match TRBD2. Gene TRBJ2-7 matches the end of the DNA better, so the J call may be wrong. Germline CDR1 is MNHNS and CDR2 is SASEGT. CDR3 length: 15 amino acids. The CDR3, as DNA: TGTGCCAGCAGTGAGGTAGCGGGAGGGGCCTACGAGCAGTACTTC. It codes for CASSEVAGGAYEQYF.

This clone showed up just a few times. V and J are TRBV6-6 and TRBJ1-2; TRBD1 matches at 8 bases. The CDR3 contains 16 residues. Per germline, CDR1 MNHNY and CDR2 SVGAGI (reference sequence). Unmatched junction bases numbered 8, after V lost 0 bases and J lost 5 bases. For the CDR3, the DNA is TGTGCCAGCAGTTACTCGGGGCCAGGGGGCGTATATGGCTACACCTTC. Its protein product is CASSYSGPGGVYGYTF.

CDR3: CASSQGTIAAARNTEAFF. In DNA form, the CDR3 reads TGTGCCAGCAGCCAAGGTACCATCGCGGCAGCGCGGAACACTGAAGCTTTCTTT. The chain couples TRBV14 to TRBJ1-1; D call uncertain. The V gene's germline CDR1 is SGHDN and CDR2 FVKESK. The ends were cut back, 1 base at V and 1 base at J, with 19 bases in the middle. The CDR3 sequence is 18 residues long.

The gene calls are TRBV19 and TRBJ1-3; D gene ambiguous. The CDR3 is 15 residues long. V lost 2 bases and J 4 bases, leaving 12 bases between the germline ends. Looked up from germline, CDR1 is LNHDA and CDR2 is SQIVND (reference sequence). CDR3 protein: CASSIPRDSGNTIYF. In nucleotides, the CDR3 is TGTGCCAGTAGTATACCCCGGGATTCAGGAAACACCATATATTTT.

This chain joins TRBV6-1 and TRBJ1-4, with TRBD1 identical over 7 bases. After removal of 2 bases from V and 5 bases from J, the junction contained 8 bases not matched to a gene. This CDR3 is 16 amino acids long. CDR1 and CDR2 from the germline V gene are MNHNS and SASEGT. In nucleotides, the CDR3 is TGTGCCAGCAGTGAATCCGTGACAGGGAGGAATGAAAAACTGTTTTTT. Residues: CASSESVTGRNEKLFF.

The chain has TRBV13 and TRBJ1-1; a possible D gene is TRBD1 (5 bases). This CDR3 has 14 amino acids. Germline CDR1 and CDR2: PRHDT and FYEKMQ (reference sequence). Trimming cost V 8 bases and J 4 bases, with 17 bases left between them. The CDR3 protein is CASGGVLPTTEAFF. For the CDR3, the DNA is TGTGCCAGCGGGGGGGTCCTCCCCACCACTGAAGCTTTCTTT.

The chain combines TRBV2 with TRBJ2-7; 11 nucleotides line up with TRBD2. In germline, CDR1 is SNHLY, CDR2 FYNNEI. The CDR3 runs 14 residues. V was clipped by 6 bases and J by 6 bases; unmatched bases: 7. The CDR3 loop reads CASRGTSGSGEQYF. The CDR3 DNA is TGTGCCAGCAGGGGTACTAGCGGGAGTGGCGAGCAGTACTTC.

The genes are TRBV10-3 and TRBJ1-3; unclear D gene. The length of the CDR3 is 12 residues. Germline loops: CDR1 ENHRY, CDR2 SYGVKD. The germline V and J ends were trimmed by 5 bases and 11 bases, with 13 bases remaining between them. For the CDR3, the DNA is TGTGCCATCAGTAGGACTGCCGAATCCATATATTTT. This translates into CAISRTAESIYF.

The CDR3 reads CASSARLAGGTDTQYF. CDR3 bases: TGTGCCAGCAGCGCCAGACTAGCGGGGGGCACAGATACGCAGTATTTT. This chain joins TRBV7-2 and TRBJ2-3, with 12 bases matching TRBD2. Germline V gives CDR1 SGHTA, CDR2 FQGNSA. The CDR3 covers 16 residues. The trim removed 5 bases at V and 1 base at J, leaving 4 bases unmatched.

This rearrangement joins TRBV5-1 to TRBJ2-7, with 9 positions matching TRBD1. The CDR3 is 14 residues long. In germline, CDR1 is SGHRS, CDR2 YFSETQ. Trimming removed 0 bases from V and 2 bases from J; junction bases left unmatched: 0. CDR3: CASSLGQGAYEQYF. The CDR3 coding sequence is TGCGCCAGCAGCTTGGGACAGGGGGCCTACGAGCAGTACTTC.

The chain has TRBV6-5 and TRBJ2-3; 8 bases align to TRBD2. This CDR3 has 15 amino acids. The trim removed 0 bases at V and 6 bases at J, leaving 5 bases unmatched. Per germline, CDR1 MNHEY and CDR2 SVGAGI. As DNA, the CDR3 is TGTGCCAGCAGTTACTCGAGACTAGCGCCCGATACGCAGTATTTT. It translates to CASSYSRLAPDTQYF.

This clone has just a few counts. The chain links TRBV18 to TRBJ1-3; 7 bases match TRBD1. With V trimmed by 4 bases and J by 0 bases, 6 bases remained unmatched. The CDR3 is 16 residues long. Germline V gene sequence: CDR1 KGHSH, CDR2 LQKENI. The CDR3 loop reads CASSLPRGSSGNTIYF. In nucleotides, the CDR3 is TGTGCCAGCTCACTCCCCAGGGGGTCCTCTGGAAACACCATATATTTT.

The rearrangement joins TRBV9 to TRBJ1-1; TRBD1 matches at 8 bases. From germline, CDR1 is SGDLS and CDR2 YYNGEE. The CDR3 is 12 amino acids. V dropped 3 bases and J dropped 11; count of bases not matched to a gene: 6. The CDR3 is CASSASGGEAFF. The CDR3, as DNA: TGTGCCAGCAGCGCCTCAGGGGGCGAGGCTTTCTTT.

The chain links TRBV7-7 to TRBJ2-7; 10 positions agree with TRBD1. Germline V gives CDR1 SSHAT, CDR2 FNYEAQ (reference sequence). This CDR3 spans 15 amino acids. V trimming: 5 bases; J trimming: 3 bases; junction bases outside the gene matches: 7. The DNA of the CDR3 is TGTGCCAGCAGCCCAGGGACAGGGGTTGGCTACGAGCAGTACTTC. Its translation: CASSPGTGVGYEQYF.

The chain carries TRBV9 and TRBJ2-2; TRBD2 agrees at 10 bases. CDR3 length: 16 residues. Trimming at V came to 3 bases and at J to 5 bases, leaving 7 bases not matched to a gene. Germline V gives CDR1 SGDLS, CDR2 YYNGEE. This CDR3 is CASSGLSGGTTGELFF. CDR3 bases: TGTGCCAGCAGCGGCCTTAGCGGGGGGACAACCGGGGAGCTGTTTTTT.

Here the CDR3 DNA reads TGCAGCGTTCCGGACAGTATAGCCAAAAACATTCAGTACTTC. Translation gives CSVPDSIAKNIQYF. This chain joins TRBV29-1 and TRBJ2-4; TRBD1 is a possible D gene (6 bases). The CDR3 spans 14 residues. V shed 5 bases and J shed 0 bases, with 11 bases lying between them. Germline V gene sequence: CDR1 SQVTM, CDR2 ANQGSEA.

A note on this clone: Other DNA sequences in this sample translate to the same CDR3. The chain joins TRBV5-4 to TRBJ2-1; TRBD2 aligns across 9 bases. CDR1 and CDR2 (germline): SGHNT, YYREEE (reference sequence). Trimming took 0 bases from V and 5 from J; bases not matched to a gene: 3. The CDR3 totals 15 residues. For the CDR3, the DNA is TGTGCCAGCAGCTTGGGGACTAGCGCCGACAATGAGCAGTTCTTC. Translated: CASSLGTSADNEQFF. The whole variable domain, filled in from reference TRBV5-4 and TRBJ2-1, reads ETGVTQSPTHLIKTRGQQVTLRCSSQSGHNTVSWYQQALGQGPQFIFQYYREEENGRGNFPPRFSGLQFPNYSSELNVNALELDDSALYLCASSLGTSADNEQFFGPGTRLTVL.